The clone carrying this T cell receptor (delta chain) was detected once. Its antigen is not identified. The data were taken from a study of Vδ1+ human thymocytes. Sequences come from RNA converted to cDNA by reverse transcription. Pooled V-gene forward primers with one constant-region reverse primer generated the CDR3 amplicons by multiplex PCR. TCRdb reprocessed the multiplex PCR reads through CATT. Of 80,000 or so delta-chain clones in the sample, around 30% were seen once. Germline values: CDR1 TSWWSYY, CDR2 QGS. V was pared by 1 base and J by 1 base, with 16 bases between. This CDR3 is 17 amino acids long. The study, taken as a whole, reports: Thymic TRG and TRD repertoires appeared highly polyclonal.

This clonotype was sampled from a boy in the first two years of life who had congenital heart surgery. Source material: Vdelta1+ gamma-delta thymocytes from the thymus. Subset: FACS-sorted CD3+ TCRalphabeta- TCRVdelta1+ TCRVdelta2- thymocytes. The V and J genes are TRDV1 and TRDJ1, with a weak D call TRDD3 (6 bases). Here the CDR3 reads CALGERYSGDFTDKLIF. The CDR3 region has the DNA TGTGCTCTTGGGGAACGTTACTCGGGGGACTTCACCGATAAACTCATCTTT.